This T cell receptor (beta chain) was sequenced for a study of cytotoxic CD8 clonotypes in ibrutinib-treated CLL. The study, taken as a whole, reports: Clonality at baseline surpassed age-matched healthy donors and tracked circulating CD8+ T-cell counts. Public clonotypes, rarely seen, contracted or held steady on treatment.

The protocol was immunoSEQ multiplex PCR, while the TCRdb copy is restricted to in-frame clones and leaves out a portion. Of 25,000 to 30,000 clones listed, about 82% are singletons. The V gene's germline CDR1 is SSHAT and CDR2 FNYEAQ (reference sequence). This CDR3 contains 16 residues. The count of this clone is one. No antigen is known for it. At one boundary the junction diverges from the germline segment, which might be a read error. The TCR beta libraries used approximately 2 micrograms of genomic DNA that came from cryopreserved PBMCs. V usage is TRBV7-7 and J usage is TRBJ2-5; D may match TRBD1 or TRBD2 (6 bases each). The origin of this receptor is a human donor with chronic lymphocytic leukemia. Sequencing was performed on PBMCs, taken after 24 months of ibrutinib treatment. CDR3 in amino acids: CASKLGGTEGVETQYF. DNA for the CDR3: TGTGCTAGCAAACTTGGGGGGACCGAGGGGGTAGAGACCCAGTACTTC.